The 22 T cell receptor beta chains below were found in one sample sequenced in a study of blood T cell repertoires in COVID-19. Data came from immunoSEQ multiplex PCR; TCRdb stores just in-frame clones and leaves some out. This table holds roughly 170,000 clones, roughly nine tenths found once. The source material was peripheral blood. All receptors derive from a man aged 65-85 years with active or convalescent COVID-19.

The V gene is TRBV19, the J gene TRBJ1-2, with D tentatively TRBD1 (5 bases). Germline V gene lookup returns CDR1 LNHDA and CDR2 SQIVND (reference sequence). The CDR3 covers 13 residues. V was shortened by 8 bases and J by 7 bases, with 17 bases between the two germline ends. The CDR3 sequence is CASDPGRGGGYTF. CDR3 bases: TGTGCCAGTGACCCCGGCCGGGGGGGTGGCTACACCTTC.

The chain links TRBV24-1 to TRBJ1-2; 8 nucleotides match TRBD1. Trimming took 2 bases from V and 6 from J; bases not matched to a gene: 4. The germline gives CDR1 KGHDR, CDR2 SFDVKD. The CDR3 consists of 14 residues. The CDR3 nucleotides are TGTGCCACCAGTGATTCCACAGGGGGTCATGGCTACACCTTC. Its translation is CATSDSTGGHGYTF.

The rearrangement joins TRBV5-1 to TRBJ2-6; the D gene is possibly TRBD2 (5 bases). CDR1 and CDR2 from the germline V gene are SGHRS and YFSETQ. This CDR3 has 15 amino acids. Trimming shortened V by 0 bases and J by 2 bases, and 6 bases separated the two germline ends. CDR3 in amino acids: CASSLGGTGANVLTF. The CDR3 DNA reads as TGCGCCAGCAGCTTGGGAGGGACTGGGGCCAACGTCCTGACTTTC.

The chain is built from TRBV5-4 and TRBJ2-1, with 11 bases identical to TRBD2. J lost 7 bases, V lost 5 bases, and 11 bases had no gene match. The length of the CDR3 is 16 residues. The germline gives CDR1 SGHNT, CDR2 YYREEE (reference sequence). The CDR3 DNA is TGTGCCAGCAGGGCCCTGCTAGCGGGAGGTTATAATGAGCAGTTCTTC. Its translation: CASRALLAGGYNEQFF.

The rearrangement joins TRBV11-2 to TRBJ1-2; D remains unclear. The germline V gene encodes CDR1 SGHAT and CDR2 FQNNGV. The CDR3 sequence is 13 residues long. V gave up 0 bases and J gave up 5 bases, with 7 bases separating them. In nucleotides, the CDR3 is TGTGCCAGCAGCTTAGATAACAAGTATGGCTACACCTTC. Translated: CASSLDNKYGYTF.

The gene calls are TRBV11-2 and TRBJ2-1, with a possible D match to TRBD2 (6 bases). The V gene's germline CDR1 is SGHAT and CDR2 FQNNGV. V was shortened by 1 base and J by 0 bases, with 13 bases between the two germline ends. CDR3 length: 17 residues. The chain's CDR3 is CASSLAWRRGSYNEQFF. The DNA for the CDR3 is TGTGCCAGCAGCTTAGCTTGGAGGAGGGGCTCCTACAATGAGCAGTTCTTC.

The chain links TRBV5-4 to TRBJ2-5, with D perhaps matching TRBD2 (5 bases). V was cut by 4 bases and J by 2 bases, with 9 bases left in between. CDR3 length equals 13 residues. The V gene's germline CDR1 is SGHNT and CDR2 YYREEE (reference sequence). The CDR3 spells CASSRGVQETQYF. The DNA for the CDR3 is TGTGCCAGCAGCCGGGGAGTACAAGAGACCCAGTACTTC.

The chain employs TRBV20-1 and TRBJ1-1, with 10 bases aligning to TRBD1. Germline CDR1 DFQATT, CDR2 SNEGSKA (reference sequence). The CDR3 spans 15 residues. After removal of 3 bases from V and 0 bases from J, the junction contained 4 bases not matched to a gene. CDR3 in amino acids: CSASLTGGVNTEAFF. CDR3 coding DNA: TGCAGTGCTAGTCTGACAGGGGGCGTGAACACTGAAGCTTTCTTT.

The chain uses TRBV19 and TRBJ1-2; D gene ambiguous. CDR1 and CDR2 from the germline V gene are LNHDA and SQIVND (reference sequence). Trimming shortened V by 2 bases and J by 5 bases, and 9 bases separated the two germline ends. The CDR3 contains 13 residues. CDR3 region: CASSIRPRYGYTF. CDR3 nucleotides: TGTGCCAGTAGTATAAGGCCGAGGTATGGCTACACCTTC.

The rearrangement uses TRBV7-6 and TRBJ2-7; 11 nucleotides align to TRBD1. The trim removed 3 bases at V and 4 bases at J, leaving 2 bases unmatched. Germline V gene sequence: CDR1 SGHVS, CDR2 FNYEAQ. The CDR3 sequence is 14 residues long. The DNA for the CDR3 is TGTGCCAGCAGCTTGGACAGGGGGCCTTACGAGCAGTACTTC. This encodes CASSLDRGPYEQYF.

This chain uses TRBV18 with TRBJ1-2; 7 positions match TRBD1. J gave up 4 bases and V 2 bases, and 4 bases lay outside the gene matches. Germline CDR1 KGHSH, CDR2 LQKENI. The CDR3 totals 14 residues. The CDR3 loop reads CASSPGDSLYGYTF. The CDR3 DNA follows: TGTGCCAGCTCACCAGGGGACAGCCTCTATGGCTACACCTTC.

The chain is built from TRBV7-2 and TRBJ2-1, with 10 bases identical to TRBD2. The CDR3 has 17 amino acids. Unmatched junction bases numbered 14, after V lost 5 bases and J lost 7 bases. The germline V gene encodes CDR1 SGHTA and CDR2 FQGNSA. CDR3 nucleotides: TGTGCCAGCAGCCCGCGAAGACCTAGCGGGAGTTGGAATGAGCAGTTCTTC. Amino acid sequence: CASSPRRPSGSWNEQFF.

This rearrangement joins TRBV7-2 to TRBJ2-5, with 14 bases identical to TRBD2. The CDR3 covers 16 residues. V shed 4 bases, J shed 5 bases, and the junction held 6 bases outside the gene matches. Germline CDR1 and CDR2: SGHTA and FQGNSA. CDR3 region: CASSWGLAGARETQYF. The CDR3 nucleotides read TGTGCCAGCAGCTGGGGACTAGCGGGAGCCCGCGAGACCCAGTACTTC.

This chain links TRBV25-1 with TRBJ1-1; no clear D. V lost 3 bases, J lost 3 bases, and 11 bases lay in between. Germline CDR1 is MGHDK and CDR2 is SYGVNS. The CDR3 runs to 14 residues. In DNA form, the CDR3 reads TGTGCCAGCAGTGATCCCGCTAGCGACACTGAAGCTTTCTTT. Amino acids: CASSDPASDTEAFF. Full variable domain (remainder filled in from reference TRBV25-1 and TRBJ1-1): EADIYQTPRYLVIGTGKKITLECSQTMGHDKMYWYQQDPGMELHLIHYSYGVNSTEKGDLSSESTVSRIRTEHFPLTLESARPSHTSQYLCASSDPASDTEAFFGQGTRLTVV.

The rearrangement links TRBV11-3 to TRBJ2-2; 10 bases agree with TRBD1. From germline, CDR1 is SGHNT and CDR2 YENEEA. The trim removed 4 bases at V and 6 bases at J, leaving 5 bases unmatched. The CDR3 consists of 15 residues. CDR3 protein: CASSSGQGDSGELFF. CDR3 nucleotide sequence: TGTGCCAGCAGCTCCGGACAGGGGGATTCCGGGGAGCTGTTTTTT.

The CDR3 nucleotides read TGTGCCAGCAGCTTAGATTCGTCAGGGGCCTCCTACGAGCAGTACTTC. Translated: CASSLDSSGASYEQYF. The chain combines TRBV11-2 with TRBJ2-7; maybe TRBD1 (6 bases). This CDR3 region has 16 residues. Germline V lookup: CDR1 SGHAT, CDR2 FQNNGV. V lost 0 bases to trimming and J lost 0 bases, with 12 bases between them.

J is TRBJ1-2 and V is TRBV6-5, with D perhaps matching TRBD1 (5 bases). V was clipped by 5 bases and J by 7 bases, with 14 bases between them. This CDR3 comprises 13 residues. Germline V CDR1 and CDR2: MNHEY, SVGAGI. CDR3 DNA sequence: TGTGCCAGCAGTCTCACCACAGGCAGTGGCTACACCTTC. Protein: CASSLTTGSGYTF.

V usage is TRBV11-2 and J usage is TRBJ2-2; 8 positions agree with TRBD1. V lost 7 bases, J lost 0 bases, and 7 bases stayed unmatched. Per germline, CDR1 SGHAT and CDR2 FQNNGV. This CDR3 comprises 16 residues. The CDR3 sequence: CASKYRGTANTGELFF. The CDR3 coding sequence is TGTGCCAGCAAATACAGGGGGACAGCGAACACCGGGGAGCTGTTTTTT.

The chain carries TRBV28 and TRBJ1-2; D is unclear. CDR1 is MDHEN, CDR2 SYDVKM, per germline. This CDR3 has 14 amino acids. The V end was cut by 6 bases, the J end by 0 bases, with 11 bases between. The CDR3 coding sequence is TGTGCCAGCAGGTTTATGACAACTAACTATGGCTACACCTTC. This gives the protein CASRFMTTNYGYTF.

This clone was observed a handful of times. The rearrangement uses TRBV6-1 and TRBJ1-5; D is ambiguous. Germline loops: CDR1 MNHNS, CDR2 SASEGT. V lost 2 bases and J 0 bases, leaving 11 bases between the germline ends. The CDR3 spans 16 residues. The CDR3 DNA reads TGTGCCAGCAGTGAATCCTCAAGCTATAGCAATCAGCCCCAGCATTTT. It specifies CASSESSSYSNQPQHF.

This chain uses TRBV6-1 with TRBJ2-1; the D gene is possibly TRBD1 (5 bases). This CDR3 has 14 amino acids. Trimming took off 5 bases at V and 0 bases at J, with 8 bases between the two ends. From germline, CDR1 is MNHNS and CDR2 SASEGT. Here the CDR3 reads CASSPQGSYNEQFF. In DNA, the CDR3 is TGTGCCAGCAGTCCTCAGGGCTCCTACAATGAGCAGTTCTTC.

This clone was observed a single time. The rearrangement links TRBV24-1 to TRBJ1-2; tentative D call: TRBD1 (6 bases). V lost 7 bases, J lost 8 bases, and 16 bases lay in between. The germline gives CDR1 KGHDR, CDR2 SFDVKD. There are 13 residues in the CDR3. CDR3 sequence reads: CATSAGARKGYTF. CDR3 nucleotides: TGTGCCACCAGCGCAGGGGCGCGTAAAGGCTACACCTTC.